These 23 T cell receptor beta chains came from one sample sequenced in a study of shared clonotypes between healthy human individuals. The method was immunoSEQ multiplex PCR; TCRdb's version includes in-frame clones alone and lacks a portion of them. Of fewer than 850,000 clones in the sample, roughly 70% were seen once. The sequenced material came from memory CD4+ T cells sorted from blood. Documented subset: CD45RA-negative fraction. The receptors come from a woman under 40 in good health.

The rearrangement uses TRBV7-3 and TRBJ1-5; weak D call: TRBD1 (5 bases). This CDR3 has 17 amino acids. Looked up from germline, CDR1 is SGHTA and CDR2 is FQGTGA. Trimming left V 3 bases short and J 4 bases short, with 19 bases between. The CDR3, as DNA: TGTGCCAGCAGCTTCGTCGGATGGGCAGGGAGAAATCAGCCCCAGCATTTT. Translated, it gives CASSFVGWAGRNQPQHF.

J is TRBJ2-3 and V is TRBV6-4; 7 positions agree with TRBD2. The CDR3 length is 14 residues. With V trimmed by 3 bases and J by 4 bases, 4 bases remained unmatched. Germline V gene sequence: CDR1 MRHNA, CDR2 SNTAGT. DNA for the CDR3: TGTGCCAGCAGTGAACGACTAGCCTCAGATACGCAGTATTTT. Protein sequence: CASSERLASDTQYF.

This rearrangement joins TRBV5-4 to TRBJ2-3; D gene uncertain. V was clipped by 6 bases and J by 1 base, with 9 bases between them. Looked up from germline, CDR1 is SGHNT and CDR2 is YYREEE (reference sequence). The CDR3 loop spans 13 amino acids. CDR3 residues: CASNSIGTDTQYF. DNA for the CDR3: TGTGCCAGCAACTCAATCGGCACAGATACGCAGTATTTT. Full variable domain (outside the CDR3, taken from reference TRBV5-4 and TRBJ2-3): ETGVTQSPTHLIKTRGQQVTLRCSSQSGHNTVSWYQQALGQGPQFIFQYYREEENGRGNFPPRFSGLQFPNYSSELNVNALELDDSALYLCASNSIGTDTQYFGPGTRLTVL.

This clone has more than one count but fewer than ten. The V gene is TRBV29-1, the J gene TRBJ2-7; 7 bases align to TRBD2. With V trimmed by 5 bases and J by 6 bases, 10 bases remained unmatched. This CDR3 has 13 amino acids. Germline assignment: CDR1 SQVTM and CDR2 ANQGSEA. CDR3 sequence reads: CSVYITGGGEQYF. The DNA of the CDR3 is TGCAGCGTTTATATTACGGGAGGAGGCGAGCAGTACTTC.

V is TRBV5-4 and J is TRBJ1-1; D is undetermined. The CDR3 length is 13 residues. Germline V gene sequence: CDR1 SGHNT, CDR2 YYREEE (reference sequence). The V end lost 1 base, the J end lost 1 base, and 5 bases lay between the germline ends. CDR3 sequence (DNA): TGTGCCAGCAGCTTGTTGGGGAACACTGAAGCTTTCTTT. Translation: CASSLLGNTEAFF.

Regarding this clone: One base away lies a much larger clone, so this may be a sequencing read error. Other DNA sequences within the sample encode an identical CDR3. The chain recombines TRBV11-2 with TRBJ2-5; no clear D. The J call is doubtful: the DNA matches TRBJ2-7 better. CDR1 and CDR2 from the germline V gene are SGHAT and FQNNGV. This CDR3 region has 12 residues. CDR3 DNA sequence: TGTGCCAGCAGCTTAGATCGCTACGAGCAGTACTTC. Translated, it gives CASSLDRYEQYF.

This chain's CDR3 is CASSDGWAQETQYF. The CDR3 DNA follows: TGTGCCAGCTCGGACGGGTGGGCCCAAGAGACCCAGTACTTC. The chain joins TRBV18 to TRBJ2-5; no firm D call. The V and J ends lost 6 bases and 1 base respectively, with 12 bases between them. Germline V gives CDR1 KGHSH, CDR2 LQKENI. This CDR3 comprises 14 residues.

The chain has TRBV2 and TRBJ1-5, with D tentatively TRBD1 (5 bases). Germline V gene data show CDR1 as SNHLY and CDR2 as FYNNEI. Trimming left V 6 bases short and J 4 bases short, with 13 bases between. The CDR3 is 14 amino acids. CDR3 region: CASSKDWGNQPQHF. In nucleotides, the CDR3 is TGTGCCAGCAGCAAGGACTGGGGGAATCAGCCCCAGCATTTT.

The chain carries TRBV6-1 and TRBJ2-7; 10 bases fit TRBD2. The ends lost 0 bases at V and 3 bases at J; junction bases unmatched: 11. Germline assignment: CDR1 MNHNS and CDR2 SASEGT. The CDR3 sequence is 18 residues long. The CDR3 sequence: CASSEAGLLAGEVYEQYF. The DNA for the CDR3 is TGTGCCAGCAGTGAAGCGGGTTTGCTAGCGGGAGAAGTCTACGAGCAGTACTTC.

CDR3 sequence: CASSQESGLAGGELFF. The DNA for the CDR3 is TGTGCCAGCAGCCAAGAGTCGGGACTAGCAGGCGGGGAGCTGTTTTTT. This chain connects TRBV14 to TRBJ2-2, with 9 bases aligning to TRBD2. J was trimmed by 7 bases and V by 0 bases; bases with no gene match: 6. The length of the CDR3 is 16 residues. Germline V gene lookup returns CDR1 SGHDN and CDR2 FVKESK. Using reference TRBV14 and TRBJ2-2 for the parts outside the CDR3, the full variable domain is EAGVTQFPSHSVIEKGQTVTLRCDPISGHDNLYWYRRVMGKEIKFLLHFVKESKQDESGMPNNRFLAERTGGTYSTLKVQPAELEDSGVYFCASSQESGLAGGELFFGEGSRLTVL.

The CDR3 loop is CASSPPTSLGSYEQYF. The CDR3 DNA reads TGTGCCAGCTCACCACCGACTAGCTTGGGGTCCTACGAGCAGTACTTC. This chain joins TRBV18 and TRBJ2-7; TRBD2 aligns across 7 bases. This CDR3 region has 16 residues. Germline CDR1 KGHSH, CDR2 LQKENI. J was trimmed by 1 base and V by 0 bases; bases with no gene match: 6.

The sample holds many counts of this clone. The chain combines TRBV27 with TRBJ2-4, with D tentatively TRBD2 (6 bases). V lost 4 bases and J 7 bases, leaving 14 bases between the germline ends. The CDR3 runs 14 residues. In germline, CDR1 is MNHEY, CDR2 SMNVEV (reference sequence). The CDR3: CASSSDLLANIQYF. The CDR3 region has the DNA TGTGCCAGCAGTTCCGACCTACTAGCTAACATTCAGTACTTC.

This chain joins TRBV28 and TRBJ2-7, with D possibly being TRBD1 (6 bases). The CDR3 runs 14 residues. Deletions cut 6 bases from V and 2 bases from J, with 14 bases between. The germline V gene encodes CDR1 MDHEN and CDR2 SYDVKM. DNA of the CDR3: TGTGCCAGCAGATCAGAGGGGGTTACCTACGAGCAGTACTTC. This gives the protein CASRSEGVTYEQYF.

The CDR3 loop is CASPPRQGCEQYF. The CDR3 nucleotides read TGTGCCAGCCCCCCCCGACAGGGATGCGAGCAGTACTTC. The J gene is TRBJ2-7, the V gene TRBV27; 7 bases agree with TRBD1. V lost 8 bases and J lost 6; bases outside the gene matches: 10. Germline lookup yields CDR1 MNHEY and CDR2 SMNVEV (reference sequence). The CDR3 covers 13 residues.

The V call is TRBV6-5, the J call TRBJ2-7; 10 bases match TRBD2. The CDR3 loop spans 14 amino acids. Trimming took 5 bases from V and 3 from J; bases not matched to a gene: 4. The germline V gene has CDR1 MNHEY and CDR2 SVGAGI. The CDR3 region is CASSPASGSYEQYF. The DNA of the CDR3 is TGTGCCAGCAGTCCCGCTAGCGGGAGCTACGAGCAGTACTTC.

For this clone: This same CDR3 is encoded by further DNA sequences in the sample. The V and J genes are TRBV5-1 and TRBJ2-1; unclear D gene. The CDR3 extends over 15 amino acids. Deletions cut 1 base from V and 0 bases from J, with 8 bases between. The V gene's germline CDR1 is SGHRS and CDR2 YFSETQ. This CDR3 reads CASSLSTSSYNEQFF. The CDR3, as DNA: TGCGCCAGCAGCTTGTCCACCAGCTCCTACAATGAGCAGTTCTTC.

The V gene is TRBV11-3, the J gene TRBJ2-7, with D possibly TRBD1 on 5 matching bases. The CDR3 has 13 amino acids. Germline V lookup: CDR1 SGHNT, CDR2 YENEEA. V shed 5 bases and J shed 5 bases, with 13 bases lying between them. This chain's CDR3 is CASSNRKGDEQYF. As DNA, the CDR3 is TGTGCCAGCAGCAACAGAAAAGGGGACGAGCAGTACTTC.

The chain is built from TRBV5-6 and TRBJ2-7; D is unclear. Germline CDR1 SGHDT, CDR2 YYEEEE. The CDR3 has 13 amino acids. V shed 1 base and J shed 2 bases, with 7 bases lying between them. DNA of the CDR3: TGTGCCAGCAGCTTGAAAGGCCCCTACGAGCAGTACTTC. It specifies CASSLKGPYEQYF. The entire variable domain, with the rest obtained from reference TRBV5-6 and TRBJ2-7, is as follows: DAGVTQSPTHLIKTRGQQVTLRCSPKSGHDTVSWYQQALGQGPQFIFQYYEEEERQRGNFPDRFSGHQFPNYSSELNVNALLLGDSALYLCASSLKGPYEQYFGPGTRLTVT.

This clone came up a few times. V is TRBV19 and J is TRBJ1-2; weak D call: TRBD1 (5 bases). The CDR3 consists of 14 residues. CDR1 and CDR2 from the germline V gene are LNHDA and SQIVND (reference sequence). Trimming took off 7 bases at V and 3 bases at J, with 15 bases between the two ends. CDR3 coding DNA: TGTGCCAGTACCCTCCCGGGGGGGGACTATGGCTACACCTTC. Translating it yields CASTLPGGDYGYTF.

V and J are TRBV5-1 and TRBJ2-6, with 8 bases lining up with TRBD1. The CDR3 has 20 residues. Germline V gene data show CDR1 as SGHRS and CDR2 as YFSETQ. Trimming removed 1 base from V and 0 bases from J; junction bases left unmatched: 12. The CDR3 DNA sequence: TGCGCCAGCAGCTTGATCGTCAGGGGGCGCATCAGCTCTGGGGCCAACGTCCTGACTTTC. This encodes CASSLIVRGRISSGANVLTF.

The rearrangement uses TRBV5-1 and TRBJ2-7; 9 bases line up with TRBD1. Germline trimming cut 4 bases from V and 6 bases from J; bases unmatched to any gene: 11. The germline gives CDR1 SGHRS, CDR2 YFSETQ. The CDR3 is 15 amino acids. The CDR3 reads CASSQGQGILSEQYF. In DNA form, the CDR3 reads TGCGCCAGCAGCCAGGGACAGGGAATTCTATCCGAGCAGTACTTC.

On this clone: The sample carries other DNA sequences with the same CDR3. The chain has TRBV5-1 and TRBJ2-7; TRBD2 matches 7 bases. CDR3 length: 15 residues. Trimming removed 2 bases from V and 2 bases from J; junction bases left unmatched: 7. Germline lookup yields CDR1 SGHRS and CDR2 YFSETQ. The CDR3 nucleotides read TGCGCCAGCAGCTTAGGGGCGGGAGAGACCTACGAGCAGTACTTC. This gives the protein CASSLGAGETYEQYF.

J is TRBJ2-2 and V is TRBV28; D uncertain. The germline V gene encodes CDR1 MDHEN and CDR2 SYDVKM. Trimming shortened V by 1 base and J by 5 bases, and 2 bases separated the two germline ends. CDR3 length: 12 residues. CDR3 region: CASSLYTGELFF. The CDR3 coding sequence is TGTGCCAGCAGTTTATATACCGGGGAGCTGTTTTTT.